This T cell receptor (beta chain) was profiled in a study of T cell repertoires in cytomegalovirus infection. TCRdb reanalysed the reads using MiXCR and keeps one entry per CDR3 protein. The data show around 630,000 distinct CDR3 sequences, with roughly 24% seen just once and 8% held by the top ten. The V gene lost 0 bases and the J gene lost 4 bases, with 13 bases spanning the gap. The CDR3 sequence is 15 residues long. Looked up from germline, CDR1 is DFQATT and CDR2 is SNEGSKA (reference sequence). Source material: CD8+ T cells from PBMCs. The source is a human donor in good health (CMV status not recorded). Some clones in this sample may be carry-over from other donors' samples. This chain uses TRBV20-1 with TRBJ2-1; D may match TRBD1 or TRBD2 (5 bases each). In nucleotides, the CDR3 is TGCAGTGCTAGAGATCAACTAGGGGCTTACAATGAGCAGTTCTTC. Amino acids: CSARDQLGAYNEQFF.